The present entry profiles one TCR beta chain with its context. The antigen is unknown. This sample was taken from a study of response to subunit inactivated influenza vaccine. Study-level findings and limits: With each seasonal influenza vaccination, the authors suggested, few new T cells are recruited.

TCRdb reprocessed the RT-PCR reads with MiXCR, giving one entry per CDR3 protein. The data contain around 480,000 distinct CDR3 sequences, approximately 15% of them singletons. This TCR was recovered from a man between 50 and 75 years old who received an inactivated influenza vaccine. The sample was CD4+ T cells sorted from PBMCs, taken less than 25 months after vaccination.

The CDR3 spells CASSPGTGHGYTF. In DNA, the CDR3 is TGTGCCAGCTCACCCGGGACAGGGCATGGCTACACCTTC. The chain has TRBV18 and TRBJ1-2, with 9 bases that match TRBD1. V shed 3 bases, J shed 6 bases, and the junction held 2 bases outside the gene matches. This CDR3 region has 13 residues. In germline, CDR1 is KGHSH, CDR2 LQKENI.